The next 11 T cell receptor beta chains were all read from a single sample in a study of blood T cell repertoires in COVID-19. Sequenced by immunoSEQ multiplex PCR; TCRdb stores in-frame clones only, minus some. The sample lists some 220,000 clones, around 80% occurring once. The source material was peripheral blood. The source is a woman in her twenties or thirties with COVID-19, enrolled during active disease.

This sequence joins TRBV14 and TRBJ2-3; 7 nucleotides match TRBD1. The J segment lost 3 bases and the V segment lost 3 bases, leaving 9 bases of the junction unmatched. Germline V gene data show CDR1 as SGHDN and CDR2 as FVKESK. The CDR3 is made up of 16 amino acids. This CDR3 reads CASSQSITGVTDTQYF. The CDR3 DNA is TGTGCCAGCAGCCAGTCGATTACAGGGGTGACAGATACGCAGTATTTT.

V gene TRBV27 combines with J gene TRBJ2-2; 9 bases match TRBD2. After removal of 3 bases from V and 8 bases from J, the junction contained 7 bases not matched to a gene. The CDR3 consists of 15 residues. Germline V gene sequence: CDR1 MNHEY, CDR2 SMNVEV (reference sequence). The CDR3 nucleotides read TGTGCCAGCAGTTTGTATCTAGCGGGGACAGGGGAGCTGTTTTTT. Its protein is CASSLYLAGTGELFF.

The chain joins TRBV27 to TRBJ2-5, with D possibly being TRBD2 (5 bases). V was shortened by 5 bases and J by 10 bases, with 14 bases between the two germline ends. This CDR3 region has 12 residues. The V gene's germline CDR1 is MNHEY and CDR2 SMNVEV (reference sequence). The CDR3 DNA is TGTGCCAGCAGTCCGCCCCTCCGGGACCAGTACTTC. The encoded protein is CASSPPLRDQYF.

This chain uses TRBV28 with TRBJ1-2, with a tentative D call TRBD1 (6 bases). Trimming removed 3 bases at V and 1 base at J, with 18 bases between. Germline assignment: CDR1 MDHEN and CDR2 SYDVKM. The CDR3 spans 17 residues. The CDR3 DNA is TGTGCCAGCAGTTTGGCAGGGGCCAAAAAGTTTAACTATGGCTACACCTTC. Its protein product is CASSLAGAKKFNYGYTF.

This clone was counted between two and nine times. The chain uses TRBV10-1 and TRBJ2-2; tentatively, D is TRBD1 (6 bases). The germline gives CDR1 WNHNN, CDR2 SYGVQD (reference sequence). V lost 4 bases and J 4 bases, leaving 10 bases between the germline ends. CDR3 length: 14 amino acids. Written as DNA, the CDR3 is TGCGCCAGCAGTGTGGGGACAAGCACCGGGGAGCTGTTTTTT. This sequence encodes CASSVGTSTGELFF.

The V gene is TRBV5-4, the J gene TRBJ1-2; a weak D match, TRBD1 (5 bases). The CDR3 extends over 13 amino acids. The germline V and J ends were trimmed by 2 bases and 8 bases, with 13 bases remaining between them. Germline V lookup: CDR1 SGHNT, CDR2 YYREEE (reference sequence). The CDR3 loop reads CASSLGKGRGYTF. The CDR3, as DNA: TGTGCCAGCAGCTTAGGGAAGGGGCGGGGCTACACCTTC.

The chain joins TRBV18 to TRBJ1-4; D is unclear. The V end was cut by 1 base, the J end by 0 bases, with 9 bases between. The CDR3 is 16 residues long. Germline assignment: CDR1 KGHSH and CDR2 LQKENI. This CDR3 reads CASSPLLDSTNEKLFF. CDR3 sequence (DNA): TGTGCCAGCTCACCACTTCTGGACTCAACTAATGAAAAACTGTTTTTT.

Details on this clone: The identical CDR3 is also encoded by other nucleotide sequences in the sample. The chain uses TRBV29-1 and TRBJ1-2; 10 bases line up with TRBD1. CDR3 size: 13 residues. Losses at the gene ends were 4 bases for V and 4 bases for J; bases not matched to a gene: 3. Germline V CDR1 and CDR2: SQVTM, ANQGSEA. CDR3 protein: CSVAGTGVYGYTF. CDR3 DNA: TGCAGCGTTGCTGGGACAGGGGTCTATGGCTACACCTTC.

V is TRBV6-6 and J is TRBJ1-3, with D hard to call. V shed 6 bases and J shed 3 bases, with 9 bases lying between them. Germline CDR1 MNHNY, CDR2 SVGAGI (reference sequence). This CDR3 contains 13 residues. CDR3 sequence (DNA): TGTGCCAGCAGGCTTACGGGTGGAAACACCATATATTTT. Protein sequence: CASRLTGGNTIYF.

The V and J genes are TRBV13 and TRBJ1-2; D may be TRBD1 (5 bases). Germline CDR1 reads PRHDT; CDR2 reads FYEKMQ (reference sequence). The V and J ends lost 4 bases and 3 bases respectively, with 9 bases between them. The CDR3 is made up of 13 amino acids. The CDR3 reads CASSWRGDYGYTF. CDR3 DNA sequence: TGTGCCAGCAGCTGGCGGGGGGACTATGGCTACACCTTC. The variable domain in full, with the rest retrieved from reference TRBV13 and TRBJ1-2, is AAGVIQSPRHLIKEKRETATLKCYPIPRHDTVYWYQQGPGQDPQFLISFYEKMQSDKGSIPDRFSAQQFSDYHSELNMSSLELGDSALYFCASSWRGDYGYTFGSGTRLTVV.

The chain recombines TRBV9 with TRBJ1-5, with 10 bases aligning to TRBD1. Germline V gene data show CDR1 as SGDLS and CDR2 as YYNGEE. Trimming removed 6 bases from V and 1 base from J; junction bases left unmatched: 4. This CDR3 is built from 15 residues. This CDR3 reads CASTRTGGSNQPQHF. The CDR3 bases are TGTGCCAGCACCCGGACAGGGGGAAGCAATCAGCCCCAGCATTTT.